This is a list of T cell receptor beta chains from one sample in a study of T-cell reconstitution after alpha-beta-depleted transplantation in children. MiXCR, applied by TCRdb to the PCR reads, yields one record per CDR3 protein. The sample has about 610,000 distinct CDR3 sequences; 27% are singletons. The specimen was PBMCs, collected before TCRalphabeta/CD19-depleted stem cell transplant. The source of these receptors is a boy in the first two years of life with Wiskott-Aldrich syndrome, due to receive a stem cell transplant. The CDR3 runs from the conserved cysteine through the conserved F or W. The D gene is left open where the match is weak. The size field is filled for only some rows; it gives once, few, many or a size class.

TRBD2	TRBV5-1	TRBJ2-1	few	TGCGCCAGCAGGGAAACTAGCGGGAGGTCCTACAATGAGCAGTTCTTC	CASRETSGRSYNEQFF
-	TRBV5-1	TRBJ2-1	few	TGCGCCAGCAGCTGGAACGCTGCGGCGGATGAGCAGTTCTTC	CASSWNAAADEQFF
TRBD2	TRBV30	TRBJ2-1	-	TGTGCCTGGAGCCAATTTACTAGCGGGAGGTACAATGAGCAGTTCTTC	CAWSQFTSGRYNEQFF
-	TRBV12-3/TRBV12-4	TRBJ2-1	-	TGTGCCAGCATCCAACTAGGGGGTCTACCGAATGAGCAGTTCTTC	CASIQLGGLPNEQFF
TRBD2	TRBV12-3/TRBV12-4	TRBJ2-2	-	TGTGCCAGCACCAGACTAGCGGCGAACACCGGGGAGCTGTTTTTT	CASTRLAANTGELFF
-	TRBV12-3/TRBV12-4	TRBJ1-1	many	TGTGCCAGCAGTTTTTCGGGGGGCACTGAAGCTTTCTTT	CASSFSGGTEAFF
TRBD1	TRBV20-1	TRBJ2-7	few	TGCAGTGCCAACCGGGACAGGGTAGGCTACGAGCAGTACTTC	CSANRDRVGYEQYF
TRBD1	TRBV7-8	TRBJ2-7	-	TGTGCCAGCAGCTGGACAGGGTCTACCTACGAGCAGTACTTC	CASSWTGSTYEQYF
-	TRBV10-3	TRBJ2-7	-	TGTGCCATCAGTGAGTCGGGGGGCAGAACCTACGAGCAGTACTTC	CAISESGGRTYEQYF
TRBD2	TRBV29-1	TRBJ2-7	few	TGCAGCGTGGTGGGACTAGCGGGAGCGCCTTTGTGGGAGCAGTACTTC	CSVVGLAGAPLWEQYF
-	TRBV7-2	TRBJ2-1	-	TGTGCCAGCAGCTTAGTCGGCAGGGAGAGATACAATGAGCAGTTCTTC	CASSLVGRERYNEQFF
-	TRBV5-6	TRBJ2-7	few	TGTGCCAGCAGCTTGGATGGCGCGCCCACTAGATCCTACGAGCAGTACTTC	CASSLDGAPTRSYEQYF
-	TRBV28	TRBJ1-5	few	TGTGCCAGCAGTCCACCCGCGGGGCAGGGTTATCAGCCCCAGCATTTT	CASSPPAGQGYQPQHF
-	TRBV30	TRBJ2-3	-	TGTGCCTGGAGTGTATACGGGAGACCCACAGATACGCAGTATTTT	CAWSVYGRPTDTQYF
-	TRBV11-2	TRBJ2-1	few	TGTGCCAGCAGCTTTGGGCTGAGGAACACCAACGATGAGCAGTTCTTC	CASSFGLRNTNDEQFF
TRBD2	TRBV20-1	TRBJ2-1	-	TGCAGTGCTAGGAGACTAGCGGCTGATTACAATGAGCAGTTCTTC	CSARRLAADYNEQFF
-	TRBV24-1	TRBJ1-5	few	TGTGCCGCCGGGACGGGGAATCAGCCCCAGCATTTT	CAAGTGNQPQHF
-	TRBV10-3	TRBJ2-4	-	TGTGCCATCAGCGAGGGGATAAGCAAAAACATTCAGTACTTC	CAISEGISKNIQYF
TRBD1	TRBV5-1	TRBJ2-5	-	TGCGCCAGCAGACTTTGGACAGGAAAAGAGACCCAGTACTTC	CASRLWTGKETQYF
-	TRBV27	TRBJ1-2	few	TGTGCCAGCAGGTATCGGGAGAACTATGGCTACACCTTC	CASRYRENYGYTF
TRBD2	TRBV5-5	TRBJ2-1	few	TGTGCCAGCAGCCCGGGACTATCTGGCAATGAGCAGTTCTTC	CASSPGLSGNEQFF
-	TRBV20-1	TRBJ2-2	few	TGCAGTGCTAGAGTTTGGGGCTCGGGCACCGGGGAGCTGTTTTTT	CSARVWGSGTGELFF
-	TRBV9	TRBJ2-2	-	TGTGCCAGCAGCGACAGGGTTAACACCGGGGAGCTGTTTTTT	CASSDRVNTGELFF
-	TRBV4-2	TRBJ1-2	-	TGTGCCAGCAGCCAAGAGGACAGATCTAACTATGGCTACACCTTC	CASSQEDRSNYGYTF
TRBD2	TRBV4-1	TRBJ2-1	few	TGCGCCAGCAGCCAAGGCAGCGGGACTAGCGGGAAGAAGGAGCAGTTCTTC	CASSQGSGTSGKKEQFF
TRBD2	TRBV19	TRBJ2-5	-	TGTGCCAGTAGTATAGCGGGAGGACAAGAGACCCAGTACTTC	CASSIAGGQETQYF
TRBD1	TRBV12-3/TRBV12-4	TRBJ2-3	-	TGTGCCAGCACCGGACAGGGGAGCACAGATACGCAGTATTTT	CASTGQGSTDTQYF
-	TRBV19	TRBJ2-1	-	TGTGCCAGTAGTATTGGGTACAGGATGGGCCACAATGAGCAGTTCTTC	CASSIGYRMGHNEQFF
TRBD1	TRBV5-1	TRBJ1-1	few	TGCGCCAGCAGCACCCGGACAGGGGTCATGAACACTGAAGCTTTCTTT	CASSTRTGVMNTEAFF
-	TRBV29-1	TRBJ2-5	-	TGCAGCGTTGAAGAAGGGTACGAGACCCAGTACTTC	CSVEEGYETQYF
TRBD2	TRBV5-1	TRBJ2-7	-	TGCGCCAGCAGCTCCGGCCTAGCGGGGTTTTACGAGCAGTACTTC	CASSSGLAGFYEQYF
TRBD1	TRBV5-1	TRBJ1-2	-	TGCGCCAGCAGCCCGGGACAGGGGGCAACTAACTATGGCTACACCTTC	CASSPGQGATNYGYTF
-	TRBV27	TRBJ1-2	few	TGTGCCAGCAGTTTATGGGGGAACTATGGCTACACCTTC	CASSLWGNYGYTF
-	TRBV20-1	TRBJ2-3	few	TGCAGTGCTAGAACGGGGGGCGTCAGCACAGATACGCAGTATTTT	CSARTGGVSTDTQYF
-	TRBV5-1	TRBJ1-1	-	TGCGCCAGTAAACTGGCGGTGAACACTGAAGCTTTCTTT	CASKLAVNTEAFF
-	TRBV4-1	TRBJ1-1	few	TGCGCCAGCAGCCAAGATGAGGGGGTTCCCATGAACACTGAAGCTTTCTTT	CASSQDEGVPMNTEAFF